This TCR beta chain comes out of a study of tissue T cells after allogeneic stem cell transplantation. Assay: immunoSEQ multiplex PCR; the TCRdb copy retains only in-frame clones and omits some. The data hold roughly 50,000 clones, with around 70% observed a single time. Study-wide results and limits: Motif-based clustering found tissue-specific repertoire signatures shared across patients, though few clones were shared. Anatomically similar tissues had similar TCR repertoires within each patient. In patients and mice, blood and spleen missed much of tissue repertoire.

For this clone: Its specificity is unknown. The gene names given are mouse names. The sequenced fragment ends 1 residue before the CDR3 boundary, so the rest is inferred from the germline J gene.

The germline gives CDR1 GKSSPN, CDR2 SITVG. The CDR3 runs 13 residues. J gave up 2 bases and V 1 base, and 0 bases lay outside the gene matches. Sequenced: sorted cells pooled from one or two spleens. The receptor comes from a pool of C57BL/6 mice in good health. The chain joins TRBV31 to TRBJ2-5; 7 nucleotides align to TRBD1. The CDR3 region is CAWSRDSQDTQYF. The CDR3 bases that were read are TGTGCCTGGAGTCGGGACAGCCAAGACACCCAGTAC.